This record looks at one T cell receptor (beta chain) sequence and its context. Antigen unknown. This specimen comes from a study of cytomegalovirus exposure and HLA in healthy donors. Whole-study findings and limits: For TCR beta chains, V- and J-gene trimming was later linked to a missense DCLRE1C variant.

Primers included in the PCR were 60 Vbeta and 13 Jbeta primers. Some clones are missing from TCRdb's copy, which holds only in-frame ones; the method was immunoSEQ multiplex PCR. Of 140,000 to 150,000 clones listed, about 82% are singletons. The CDR3 is 15 amino acids. V shed 1 base and J shed 4 bases, with 11 bases lying between them. Germline CDR1 SGHTA, CDR2 FQGNSA. The sample consisted of PBMCs. This TCR was recovered from a male donor in good health and CMV-seronegative. The V gene is TRBV7-2, the J gene TRBJ1-5; D is unresolved. In DNA, the CDR3 is TGTGCCAGCAGCTTAGGGAGGGATGGAAATCAGCCCCAGCATTTT. Translating gives CASSLGRDGNQPQHF.